This T cell receptor beta chain was recovered during a study of CD8+ T cells in alopecia areata. Study details: Treated individuals took tofacitinib by mouth, 5 to 10 mg twice daily. General study findings and limits: Scalp samples also contribute reads from the resident alphabeta T cells found in normal skin. Especially in alopecia totalis/universalis, lesional scalp showed greater clonality than normal scalp did.

As for this clone: Its specificity is not known.

Peripheral blood and lesional scalp punch biopsies came from alopecia areata patients. TCR sequencing used cDNA made by reverse transcription of extracted RNA. Here immunoSEQ multiplex PCR was the method, and the copy in TCRdb shows in-frame clones only, minus some. Found here are approximately 180,000 clones, less than 75% of them singletons; the top ten hold about an eighth. The V gene's germline CDR1 is SGHDN and CDR2 FVKESK. This CDR3 region has 17 residues. The V gene lost 5 bases and the J gene lost 0 bases, with 14 bases spanning the gap. The receptor was derived from a human donor with alopecia areata. The sample consisted of CD8+ T cells sorted from blood, taken at week 0. The chain is built from TRBV14 and TRBJ2-6, with D perhaps TRBD1 (5 bases). CDR3 sequence (DNA): TGTGCCAGCAGCGAGGACAATCCCTTCTCTGGGGCCAACGTCCTGACTTTC. Its protein product is CASSEDNPFSGANVLTF.